The 15 T cell receptor beta chains in this list originate from one sample, sequenced in a study of post-analysis software for immune sequencing data. Study-level results: There were five or six TRBV segments more frequent in patients than controls, and TRBV5-6, TRBV5-1 and TRBV20-1 were among them.

cDNA libraries of TCR beta carried unique molecular identifiers. TCRdb used MiXCR to reprocess the PCR reads, holding one entry per CDR3 protein. The repertoire includes around 260,000 distinct CDR3 sequences, 35% to 40% of them detected once, and roughly 4.8% sits in the top ten. These TCRs are of unknown antigen specificity. The sequenced sample consisted of blood. The receptors derive from a girl aged 5-17 years with multiple sclerosis.

The chain combines TRBV2 with TRBJ1-2; no clear D. There are 13 residues in the CDR3. V lost 2 bases, J lost 3 bases, and 7 bases lay in between. CDR1 SNHLY and CDR2 FYNNEI come from the germline V gene. The chain's CDR3 is CASSENSYYGYTF. Written as DNA, the CDR3 is TGTGCCAGCAGTGAAAACAGTTACTATGGCTACACCTTC.

The V call is TRBV20-1, the J call TRBJ1-2; D unresolved. Germline V gene lookup returns CDR1 DFQATT and CDR2 SNEGSKA (reference sequence). With 7 bases removed from V and 3 bases from J, the gap between germline ends came to 12 bases. CDR3 size: 12 residues. The CDR3 reads CSVRLRDYGYTF. CDR3 DNA sequence: TGCAGTGTGAGATTGCGGGACTATGGCTACACCTTC.

This clonotype was counted ten times or more. J is TRBJ1-5 and V is TRBV20-1; D is possibly TRBD1 (6 bases). Trimming removed 3 bases from V and 7 bases from J, with 16 bases in between. CDR1 and CDR2 from the germline V gene are DFQATT and SNEGSKA (reference sequence). This CDR3 spans 14 amino acids. CDR3 sequence: CSASPGRGEQPQHF. Here the CDR3 DNA reads TGCAGTGCTAGCCCCGGGAGGGGGGAGCAGCCCCAGCATTTT.

This clonotype has just a few counts. The gene calls are TRBV6-1 and TRBJ1-5, with D perhaps TRBD1 (6 bases). V was cut by 4 bases and J by 2 bases, with 9 bases left in between. Germline V gene data show CDR1 as MNHNS and CDR2 as SASEGT. The CDR3 consists of 14 residues. CDR3 in amino acids: CASSAAGGNQPQHF. DNA of the CDR3: TGTGCCAGCAGTGCGGCAGGGGGCAATCAGCCCCAGCATTTT.

This clonotype was seen many times. The chain has TRBV12-3 or TRBV12-4 and TRBJ2-1, with D unclear. CDR3 length equals 14 residues. Trimming took 5 bases from V and 7 from J, leaving 15 bases between them. The CDR3 nucleotides read TGTGCCAGCAGTCTAAAGGTGGGAATGAATGAGCAGTTCTTC. This translates into CASSLKVGMNEQFF.

Of note for this clonotype: Given a much more abundant clone one base away, this may be a read error. The chain carries TRBV29-1 and TRBJ2-5; maybe TRBD1 (5 bases). The CDR3 runs 11 residues. V gave up 4 bases and J gave up 5 bases, with 8 bases separating them. Germline assignment: CDR1 SQVTM and CDR2 ANQGSEA. The CDR3 spells CSVAGCETQYF. In nucleotides, the CDR3 is TGCAGCGTTGCAGGGTGTGAGACCCAGTACTTC. Supplemented by reference TRBV29-1 and TRBJ2-5, the full variable domain reads SAVISQKPSRDICQRGTSLTIQCQVDSQVTMMFWYRQQPGQSLTLIATANQGSEATYESGFVIDKFPISRPNLTFSTLTVSNMSPEDSSIYLCSVAGCETQYFGPGTRLLVL.

This chain links TRBV5-1 with TRBJ2-3; weak D call: TRBD1 (6 bases). The germline V gene encodes CDR1 SGHRS and CDR2 YFSETQ. There are 14 residues in the CDR3. Trimming removed 0 bases at V and 5 bases at J, with 10 bases between. The CDR3 reads CASSLVTGIDTQYF. The CDR3 DNA reads as TGCGCCAGCAGCTTGGTAACAGGGATAGATACGCAGTATTTT.

This clonotype has a count of ten or more. This sequence joins TRBV25-1 and TRBJ1-1, with D possibly being TRBD1 (5 bases). The CDR3 consists of 12 residues. V lost 2 bases to trimming and J lost 10 bases, with 11 bases between them. Germline CDR1 is MGHDK and CDR2 is SYGVNS. The CDR3 nucleotides read TGTGCCAGCAGTGAAAGGGGAGGGGCAGCTTTCTTT. Amino acid sequence: CASSERGGAAFF.

The chain employs TRBV5-5 and TRBJ2-7; 7 bases are shared with TRBD2. The CDR3 is 14 amino acids. Germline V CDR1 and CDR2: SGHKS, YYEKEE (reference sequence). V shed 3 bases, J shed 4 bases, and the junction held 7 bases outside the gene matches. For the CDR3, the DNA is TGTGCCAGCAGCTGGGGGGGGTATATTTACGAGCAGTACTTC. Residues: CASSWGGYIYEQYF. Complete variable domain (other parts from reference TRBV5-5 and TRBJ2-7): DAGVTQSPTHLIKTRGQQVTLRCSPISGHKSVSWYQQVLGQGPQFIFQYYEKEERGRGNFPDRFSARQFPNYSSELNVNALLLGDSALYLCASSWGGYIYEQYFGPGTRLTVT.

This clonotype was seen repeatedly, ten times or more. CDR3: CASSPGLQTQHF. The CDR3 DNA sequence: TGTGCCAGCAGCCCCGGCCTCCAGACCCAGCATTTT. The rearrangement links TRBV6-6 to TRBJ1-5; D uncertain. Germline assignment: CDR1 MNHNY and CDR2 SVGAGI (reference sequence). V shed 6 bases and J shed 11 bases, with 14 bases lying between them. This CDR3 region has 12 residues.

This clonotype was seen a handful of times. The chain recombines TRBV5-1 with TRBJ1-2; no firm D call. V lost 0 bases, J lost 5 bases, and 8 bases lay in between. In germline, CDR1 is SGHRS, CDR2 YFSETQ. The CDR3 contains 13 residues. The CDR3 is CASSLAEVYGYTF. The DNA for the CDR3 is TGCGCCAGCAGCTTGGCCGAAGTTTATGGCTACACCTTC.

A few counts support this clonotype. The CDR3, as DNA: TGTGCCAGCAGCCAAGATCGGGGGGACAGGGGGGCCACAGATACGCAGTATTTT. Translation gives CASSQDRGDRGATDTQYF. The chain uses TRBV14 and TRBJ2-3, with 11 nucleotides matching TRBD1. V was pared by 0 bases and J by 2 bases, with 7 bases of the junction left unmatched. Germline values: CDR1 SGHDN, CDR2 FVKESK. The CDR3 has 18 residues.

Concerning this clonotype: Relative to the germline gene, one junction end is altered; a read error may explain this. The chain couples TRBV5-1 to TRBJ2-2; D is ambiguous. Germline CDR1 is SGHRS and CDR2 is YFSETQ. This CDR3 is built from 12 residues. The CDR3 sequence: CPSSVNTGELFF. In DNA form, the CDR3 reads TGCCCCAGCAGCGTGAACACCGGGGAGCTGTTTTTT.

V is TRBV7-2 and J is TRBJ2-3, with 8 bases matching TRBD2. CDR3 length: 17 amino acids. Trimming removed 1 base from V and 2 bases from J; junction bases left unmatched: 8. Germline assignment: CDR1 SGHTA and CDR2 FQGNSA. The CDR3 nucleotides are TGTGCCAGCAGCTTAGTGGCTAGCGGGTACCTCACAGATACGCAGTATTTT. Translation: CASSLVASGYLTDTQYF.

This clonotype was detected many times. V is TRBV3-1 and J is TRBJ2-5; no reliable D call. The germline V gene encodes CDR1 LGHDT and CDR2 YNNKEL (reference sequence). V lost 0 bases, J lost 12 bases, and 11 bases lay in between. CDR3 length: 12 residues. The CDR3 DNA follows: TGTGCCAGCAGCCAAGATGACGTTAGGGAGTACTTC. Translation: CASSQDDVREYF.